The clone carrying this T cell receptor beta chain has just one count. This sample is part of a study of technical replicates of blood from several donors. The protocol was immunoSEQ multiplex PCR, while the TCRdb copy is restricted to in-frame clones and leaves out a portion. This table has about 83,000 clones, about 96% appearing once. V was clipped by 9 bases and J by 1 base; unmatched bases: 10. Germline CDR1 reads ENHRY; CDR2 reads SYGVKD. The CDR3 is made up of 16 amino acids. The chain carries TRBV10-3 and TRBJ2-3, with TRBD2 identical over 10 bases. This sequence was found in a human donor in good health. Sequencing used T cells isolated from PBMCs. In DNA, the CDR3 is TGTGCCATACAGCGGGAGGGCCTTCTAGGCACAGATACGCAGTATTTT. Its protein is CAIQREGLLGTDTQYF.